This entry lists 28 T cell receptor beta chains sequenced from one sample in a study of beta chain features in type 1 diabetes. Expressed TCRB transcripts were sequenced because the isolated RNA had all been reverse transcribed beforehand. Only in-frame clones appear in the TCRdb table, and some are missing; sequencing was by immunoSEQ multiplex PCR. The table has some 410,000 clones, approximately 10% seen once. Sequencing was performed on naive CD4+ T cells from blood. The source is a woman aged 18-30 years in good health.

The sample holds a few counts of this clone. The V gene is TRBV2, the J gene TRBJ2-1, with TRBD1 matching 10 bases. The CDR3 extends over 15 amino acids. With 4 bases clipped from V and 8 bases from J, the junction kept 8 bases outside the gene matches. The V gene's germline CDR1 is SNHLY and CDR2 FYNNEI. The CDR3 DNA is TGTGCCAGCAGTGGCCGGGACAGGGGCTCATATGAGCAGTTCTTC. It translates to CASSGRDRGSYEQFF.

In its sample, this clone was seen a few times. V and J are TRBV30 and TRBJ2-7; 8 nucleotides align to TRBD2. The CDR3 covers 16 residues. From germline, CDR1 is GTSNPN and CDR2 SVGIG (reference sequence). V was clipped by 4 bases and J by 2 bases; unmatched bases: 13. In DNA, the CDR3 is TGTGCCTGGAAAAATAGCGGGACCCTAGGGACCTACGAGCAGTACTTC. It translates to CAWKNSGTLGTYEQYF.

The chain recombines TRBV2 with TRBJ1-2; D possibly corresponds to TRBD1 (5 bases). The CDR3 is 12 residues long. Between the trimmed V and J ends, which lost 8 bases and 7 bases, there was a span of 14 bases. CDR1 is SNHLY, CDR2 FYNNEI, per germline. CDR3 amino acids: CASRTPGGGYTF. As DNA, the CDR3 is TGTGCCAGCCGGACCCCGGGGGGTGGCTACACCTTC.

The CDR3 sequence is CSVEGLTGGSPTAYEQYV. CDR3 DNA sequence: TGCAGCGTTGAAGGACTGACAGGGGGCAGCCCCACTGCCTACGAGCAGTACGTC. The V and J genes are TRBV29-1 and TRBJ2-7, with 10 bases fitting TRBD1. The length of the CDR3 is 18 residues. Germline CDR1 is SQVTM and CDR2 is ANQGSEA. V lost 1 base, J lost 2 bases, and 14 bases stayed unmatched.

V and J are TRBV6-6 and TRBJ1-1; no firm D call. The CDR3 is made up of 13 amino acids. Germline CDR1 and CDR2: MNHNY and SVGAGI (reference sequence). V was shortened by 4 bases and J by 2 bases, with 8 bases between the two germline ends. The CDR3 DNA reads as TGTGCCAGCAGTTCCCAGCCTAACACTGAAGCTTTCTTT. Protein sequence: CASSSQPNTEAFF.

This clone was detected a few times. The V and J genes are TRBV7-2 and TRBJ2-3, with D perhaps given as TRBD1 or TRBD2 (5 bases each). Germline V gene data show CDR1 as SGHTA and CDR2 as FQGNSA. V shed 10 bases and J shed 0 bases, with 11 bases lying between them. The CDR3 totals 13 residues. The CDR3 nucleotides are TGTGCCACCGGGACCCCAAGCACAGATACGCAGTATTTT. It encodes CATGTPSTDTQYF. Supplemented by reference TRBV7-2 and TRBJ2-3, the full variable domain reads GAGVSQSPSNKVTEKGKDVELRCDPISGHTALYWYRQSLGQGLEFLIYFQGNSAPDKSGLPSDRFSAERTGGSVSTLTIQRTQQEDSAVYLCATGTPSTDTQYFGPGTRLTVL.

This clone was counted ten times or more. The genes are TRBV29-1 and TRBJ1-5; D is unresolved. V gave up 8 bases and J gave up 4 bases, with 15 bases separating them. CDR3 length equals 13 residues. Germline CDR1 SQVTM, CDR2 ANQGSEA. The CDR3 region is CSTTSGPNQPQHF. Written as DNA, the CDR3 is TGCAGCACAACTAGCGGGCCGAATCAGCCCCAGCATTTT.

With respect to this clone: This same CDR3 is encoded by further DNA sequences in the sample. This chain connects TRBV5-1 to TRBJ1-4; D call uncertain. With 0 bases removed from V and 2 bases from J, the gap between germline ends came to 2 bases. The germline V gene has CDR1 SGHRS and CDR2 YFSETQ. This CDR3 is built from 13 residues. The CDR3 region has the DNA TGCGCCAGCAGCTTGGGTACTAATGAAAAACTGTTTTTT. Residues: CASSLGTNEKLFF.

The chain carries TRBV27 and TRBJ1-2; 8 bases map to TRBD1. The CDR3 is 17 amino acids. The V segment lost 5 bases and the J segment 0 bases; nucleotides outside the gene matches: 11. Looked up from germline, CDR1 is MNHEY and CDR2 is SMNVEV (reference sequence). The CDR3 coding sequence is TGTGCCAGCAGTCGAAGAAGTCGACAGGGGACTAACTATGGCTACACCTTC. Amino acid sequence: CASSRRSRQGTNYGYTF.

This clone was recorded a few times. This chain uses TRBV19 with TRBJ2-2; possibly TRBD2 for D (5 bases). V lost 5 bases to trimming and J lost 0 bases, with 10 bases between them. This CDR3 comprises 15 residues. Germline loops: CDR1 LNHDA, CDR2 SQIVND (reference sequence). The CDR3 here is CASSSSGTNTGELFF. The CDR3 bases are TGTGCCAGTAGTTCAAGCGGAACGAACACCGGGGAGCTGTTTTTT.

This clone came up a few times. The J gene is TRBJ1-2, the V gene TRBV11-2, with D uncertain. Germline V gene lookup returns CDR1 SGHAT and CDR2 FQNNGV. CDR3 length equals 12 residues. V was trimmed by 1 base and J by 2 bases, leaving 2 bases between them. CDR3 in DNA: TGTGCCAGCAGCTTAGGGAACTATGGCTACACCTTC. It is translated as CASSLGNYGYTF. The full variable domain, rest sourced from reference TRBV11-2 and TRBJ1-2, is EAGVAQSPRYKIIEKRQSVAFWCNPISGHATLYWYQQILGQGPKLLIQFQNNGVVDDSQLPKDRFSAERLKGVDSTLKIQPAKLEDSAVYLCASSLGNYGYTFGSGTRLTVV.

V is TRBV23-1 and J is TRBJ2-2; D gene unclear. TRBV23-1 is sorted into the ORF group, with uncertain function. CDR3 size: 17 residues. V was shortened by 8 bases and J by 0 bases, with 19 bases between the two germline ends. CDR3 sequence (DNA): TGCGCCAGCTCCCGCCTTTCCTCCAATCCGAACACCGGGGAGCTGTTTTTT. Its protein product is CASSRLSSNPNTGELFF.

This clone was detected a few times. J is TRBJ2-4 and V is TRBV6-1, with D uncertain. CDR3 size: 16 residues. V gave up 4 bases and J gave up 0 bases, with 13 bases separating them. Germline V lookup: CDR1 MNHNS, CDR2 SASEGT. CDR3 sequence reads: CASSGMTTGAKNIQYF. CDR3 sequence (DNA): TGTGCCAGCAGTGGAATGACGACGGGAGCCAAAAACATTCAGTACTTC.

V usage is TRBV6-6 and J usage is TRBJ1-2, with 10 nucleotides matching TRBD1. After removal of 3 bases from V and 6 bases from J, the junction contained 7 bases not matched to a gene. Looked up from germline, CDR1 is MNHNY and CDR2 is SVGAGI (reference sequence). The CDR3 is made up of 15 amino acids. In DNA form, the CDR3 reads TGTGCCAGCAGTTATTACCGGGACAGGGGTGATGGCTACACCTTC. Residues: CASSYYRDRGDGYTF.

The table lists this clone with a few counts. Other DNA sequences in the sample encode the same CDR3. The chain uses TRBV30 and TRBJ1-5; the D is unclear. V lost 0 bases to trimming and J lost 4 bases, with 7 bases between them. CDR1 and CDR2 from the germline V gene are GTSNPN and SVGIG (reference sequence). The CDR3 spans 13 residues. CDR3 in amino acids: CAWSVRGNQPQHF. The CDR3 nucleotides are TGTGCCTGGAGTGTAAGAGGGAATCAGCCCCAGCATTTT.

This clone was observed a few times. V is TRBV5-4 and J is TRBJ2-3; 7 bases are shared with TRBD2. CDR1 and CDR2 (germline): SGHNT, YYREEE (reference sequence). This CDR3 comprises 17 residues. Losses at the gene ends were 4 bases for V and 1 base for J; bases not matched to a gene: 12. CDR3 nucleotides: TGTGCCAGCAGCCACCGACGAGCGGGGAGTGGCACAGATACGCAGTATTTT. It yields the protein CASSHRRAGSGTDTQYF.

J is TRBJ1-2 and V is TRBV14; TRBD1 is a possible D gene (5 bases). The length of the CDR3 is 16 residues. In germline, CDR1 is SGHDN, CDR2 FVKESK. V was pared by 0 bases and J by 3 bases, with 14 bases between. The CDR3 coding sequence is TGTGCCAGCAGCCAAGAGTCGCAGGGCCGACACTATGGCTACACCTTC. This encodes CASSQESQGRHYGYTF.

This chain links TRBV14 with TRBJ2-5; D possibly corresponds to TRBD1 (5 bases). Germline V lookup: CDR1 SGHDN, CDR2 FVKESK. V gave up 4 bases and J gave up 5 bases, with 20 bases separating them. This CDR3 comprises 16 residues. CDR3 sequence reads: CASSPPRQGGWETQYF. The CDR3 DNA follows: TGTGCCAGCAGCCCTCCTCGGCAGGGTGGTTGGGAGACCCAGTACTTC. Looking up the rest from reference TRBV14 and TRBJ2-5 gives the full variable domain: EAGVTQFPSHSVIEKGQTVTLRCDPISGHDNLYWYRRVMGKEIKFLLHFVKESKQDESGMPNNRFLAERTGGTYSTLKVQPAELEDSGVYFCASSPPRQGGWETQYFGPGTRLLVL.

Only a few counts were recorded for this clone. The chain joins TRBV4-3 to TRBJ2-3, with 7 positions matching TRBD2. Trimming removed 7 bases from V and 6 bases from J; junction bases left unmatched: 10. This CDR3 region has 14 residues. The V gene's germline CDR1 is LGHNA and CDR2 YSLEER. The CDR3 nucleotides read TGCGCCAGCAACCGGGGAGGGACGGAGGATACGCAGTATTTT. Translation: CASNRGGTEDTQYF.

The rearrangement links TRBV7-8 to TRBJ1-2; no firm D call. Looked up from germline, CDR1 is SGHVS and CDR2 is FQNEAQ. The CDR3 contains 14 residues. Trimming cost V 1 base and J 8 bases, with 14 bases left between them. CDR3 DNA: TGTGCCAGCAGCTTAGATTCTGGCAGCCGGGGCTACACCTTC. It yields the protein CASSLDSGSRGYTF.

This clone was seen only a few times. The rearrangement links TRBV10-3 to TRBJ2-3, with 8 positions matching TRBD2. The CDR3 contains 15 residues. J lost 1 base, V lost 5 bases, and 5 bases had no gene match. Per the germline V gene, CDR1 is ENHRY and CDR2 is SYGVKD. The CDR3 coding sequence is TGTGCCATCAGTCTAACTAGCGGCGGCACAGATACGCAGTATTTT. Its translation: CAISLTSGGTDTQYF.

This clone has only a few counts. Other DNA sequences within the sample encode an identical CDR3. The rearrangement joins TRBV18 to TRBJ2-5; D is perhaps TRBD2 (6 bases). V lost 0 bases to trimming and J lost 5 bases, with 7 bases between them. In germline, CDR1 is KGHSH, CDR2 LQKENI. CDR3 length: 13 residues. CDR3 residues: CASSPPAGETQYF. For the CDR3, the DNA is TGTGCCAGCTCACCACCGGCGGGGGAGACCCAGTACTTC.

This rearrangement joins TRBV7-2 to TRBJ1-6, with TRBD1 identical over 9 bases. After removal of 8 bases from V and 4 bases from J, the junction contained 0 bases not matched to a gene. This CDR3 comprises 13 residues. The germline CDR1 and CDR2 sequences are SGHTA and FQGNSA. The CDR3 sequence is CASGQGYNSPLHF. CDR3 sequence (DNA): TGTGCCAGCGGACAGGGGTATAATTCACCCCTCCACTTT.

This clone occurred a few times. The identical CDR3 is also encoded by other nucleotide sequences in the sample. This sequence joins TRBV5-1 and TRBJ2-5; a possible D gene is TRBD1 (5 bases). Looked up from germline, CDR1 is SGHRS and CDR2 is YFSETQ. The CDR3 runs 14 residues. Trimming removed 2 bases from V and 4 bases from J, with 12 bases in between. In nucleotides, the CDR3 is TGCGCCAGCAGCTTCGGCCAGGGCGGAGAGACCCAGTACTTC. Protein sequence: CASSFGQGGETQYF.

The chain recombines TRBV28 with TRBJ2-1, with TRBD1 matching 7 bases. V was pared by 11 bases and J by 0 bases, with 7 bases of the junction left unmatched. This CDR3 is 14 amino acids long. In germline, CDR1 is MDHEN, CDR2 SYDVKM. The CDR3 loop reads CAGSGTDSYNEQFF. Written as DNA, the CDR3 is TGTGCCGGCTCGGGGACAGACTCCTACAATGAGCAGTTCTTC.

This clone turned up a few times. The chain carries TRBV18 and TRBJ2-7; TRBD1 agrees at 8 bases. Trimming cost V 3 bases and J 0 bases; bases outside gene matches: 4. The CDR3 extends over 15 amino acids. CDR1 is KGHSH and CDR2 is LQKENI in the germline V gene. The chain's CDR3 is CASSPDRESSYEQYV. The CDR3 DNA reads as TGTGCCAGCTCACCGGACAGGGAGAGCTCCTACGAGCAGTACGTC.

This clone was counted between two and nine times. The identical CDR3 is also encoded by other nucleotide sequences in the sample. The chain is built from TRBV5-1 and TRBJ2-3; no definite D call. The germline CDR1 and CDR2 sequences are SGHRS and YFSETQ. The CDR3 runs 12 residues. V shed 4 bases and J shed 4 bases, with 7 bases lying between them. The CDR3 here is CASSLAADTQYF. The CDR3 nucleotides read TGCGCCAGCAGCCTGGCGGCAGATACGCAGTATTTT.

This clone appeared a few times. The chain combines TRBV27 with TRBJ1-4; weak D call: TRBD1 (5 bases). The CDR3 contains 13 residues. Germline assignment: CDR1 MNHEY and CDR2 SMNVEV (reference sequence). Trimming left V 6 bases short and J 8 bases short, with 13 bases between. In nucleotides, the CDR3 is TGTGCCAGCAGGGGCAGGGAACGGGAAAAACTGTTTTTT. Translating gives CASRGREREKLFF.